This TCR beta chain was sequenced in a study of T cell responses to AZD1222 COVID-19 vaccine. Whole-study findings and limits: Females made up more of the donors, who were largely white British, and clonal diversity may have come out too low. Nearly half of spike-specific TCRs reportedly target variant regions that are unmutated in the B.1.351 and B.1.1.7 variants.

Notes on this clone: Its antigen is not known.

The V and J ends lost 6 bases and 3 bases respectively, with 13 bases between them. Per germline, CDR1 KGHSH and CDR2 LQKENI. The CDR3 is 14 residues long. Assay used: immunoSEQ multiplex PCR; TCRdb lists only in-frame clones, some missing. The table has around 100,000 clones, around 89% seen once. The sequence was obtained from an adult in good health. This chain connects TRBV18 to TRBJ2-3; D unclear. The material sequenced was peripheral blood, taken on day 0 of AZD1222 vaccination. The CDR3: CASSPSQVTDTQYF. The CDR3 DNA follows: TGTGCCAGCTCCCCATCCCAGGTAACAGATACGCAGTATTTT. Using reference TRBV18 and TRBJ2-3 for the parts outside the CDR3, the full variable domain is NAGVMQNPRHLVRRRGQEARLRCSPMKGHSHVYWYRQLPEEGLKFMVYLQKENIIDESGMPKERFSAEFPKEGPSILRIQQVVRGDSAAYFCASSPSQVTDTQYFGPGTRLTVL.